The 5 T cell receptor beta chains below were found in one sample sequenced in a study of Ad26.COV2.S vaccination and SARS-CoV-2 variants. Sequencing was performed with immunoSEQ multiplex PCR; in TCRdb, only in-frame clones are kept and a portion is missing. The data contain about 680,000 clones, roughly 90% of them singletons. The treatment is: over 15 received Ad26.COV2.S at low or high dose, single or two shots; roughly five received placebo; per-sample allocation not given. All samples were drawn on day 63, counting from the first vaccine or placebo injection. The sequenced sample was peripheral blood, obtained in a trial of Ad26.COV2.S vaccine versus placebo. The receptor set was obtained from a person aged 18-60 years who received the Ad26.COV2.S COVID-19 vaccine or a placebo.

V usage is TRBV18 and J usage is TRBJ1-5, with TRBD1 matching 8 bases. In germline, CDR1 is KGHSH, CDR2 LQKENI. V gave up 2 bases and J gave up 6 bases; unmatched junction bases: 3. This CDR3 is 14 amino acids long. The CDR3: CASSPTGGIQPQHF. In nucleotides, the CDR3 is TGTGCCAGCTCACCAACAGGGGGAATTCAGCCCCAGCATTTT.

The CDR3 sequence is CASSQDRSGAFNEKLFF. Here the CDR3 DNA reads TGTGCCAGCAGCCAAGATCGGTCAGGGGCTTTTAATGAAAAACTGTTTTTT. The chain uses TRBV14 and TRBJ1-4, with D possibly TRBD1 on 6 matching bases. The CDR3 extends over 17 amino acids. The V and J ends lost 0 bases and 4 bases respectively, with 15 bases between them. The germline CDR1 and CDR2 sequences are SGHDN and FVKESK.

The chain has TRBV12-3 or TRBV12-4 and TRBJ1-4; D remains ambiguous. Trimming removed 2 bases at V and 3 bases at J, with 4 bases between. This CDR3 spans 13 amino acids. This CDR3 reads CASSLRANEKLFF. CDR3 in DNA: TGTGCCAGCAGTTTAAGAGCTAATGAAAAACTGTTTTTT.

The V gene is TRBV3-1 (or the pseudogene TRBV3-2), the J gene TRBJ2-5; no firm D call. There are 15 residues in the CDR3. Germline assignment: CDR1 LGHDT and CDR2 YNNKEL (reference sequence). V lost 1 base and J 4 bases, leaving 13 bases between the germline ends. The CDR3 region is CASSQVNGVGETQYF. For the CDR3, the DNA is TGTGCCAGCAGCCAAGTTAATGGGGTAGGAGAGACCCAGTACTTC.

The rearrangement links TRBV5-1 to TRBJ1-1, with D perhaps matching TRBD1 (5 bases). Germline V gene lookup returns CDR1 SGHRS and CDR2 YFSETQ. V was cut by 0 bases and J by 5 bases, with 20 bases left in between. This CDR3 has 17 amino acids. This chain's CDR3 is CASSLARMDGRGTEAFF. CDR3 DNA sequence: TGCGCCAGCAGCTTGGCCAGAATGGACGGAAGGGGAACTGAAGCTTTCTTT.